Listed below are T cell receptor beta chains from one sample, sequenced in a study of memory CD8 T cells in hepatitis C reinfection. Generated by immunoSEQ multiplex PCR, the TCRdb table keeps only in-frame clones and is missing some. The table includes over 45,000 clones, around nine tenths detected once. Sequenced sample: naive CD8+ T cells sorted from blood. These receptors were collected from a man younger than 30 with hepatitis C virus infection. The CDR3 runs from the conserved cysteine through the conserved F or W. The order of the fields is D gene, V gene, J gene, clone size, CDR3 DNA, CDR3 protein. The D gene is left open where the match is weak. The listing skips clone size in some rows; elsewhere it reads once, few, many or a size class.

d_call: NA; v_call: TRBV5-1; j_call: TRBJ1-1; clone_size: few; cdr3_nt: TGCGCCAGCAACTTGGGTTGGGGGCCCACTGAAGCTTTCTTT; cdr3_aa: CASNLGWGPTEAFF
d_call: NA; v_call: TRBV21-1; j_call: TRBJ1-1; clone_size: NA; cdr3_nt: TGTGCCAGAAGGGGGTTCGGTGGGAACACTGAAGCTTTCTTT; cdr3_aa: CARRGFGGNTEAFF
d_call: NA; v_call: TRBV28; j_call: TRBJ1-4; clone_size: NA; cdr3_nt: TGTGCCTCAAGGGACACCAATGAAAAACTGTTTTTT; cdr3_aa: CASRDTNEKLFF
d_call: NA; v_call: TRBV27; j_call: TRBJ2-7; clone_size: NA; cdr3_nt: TGTGCCAGCAGTTTGCAGGGGCTTCGTTACGAGCAGTACTTC; cdr3_aa: CASSLQGLRYEQYF
d_call: NA; v_call: TRBV5-8; j_call: TRBJ1-2; clone_size: NA; cdr3_nt: TGTGCCAGCAGCTTTAAAAGAGTTTCTAGTTATGGCTACACCTTC; cdr3_aa: CASSFKRVSSYGYTF
d_call: TRBD1; v_call: TRBV19; j_call: TRBJ1-1; clone_size: NA; cdr3_nt: TGTGCCAGTAGTACTTGGACAGGGGGGGACACTGAAGCTTTCTTT; cdr3_aa: CASSTWTGGDTEAFF
d_call: TRBD1; v_call: TRBV2; j_call: TRBJ2-3; clone_size: once; cdr3_nt: TGTGCCAGCAGTGATGGACAGGGGCTCGATACGCAGTATTTT; cdr3_aa: CASSDGQGLDTQYF
d_call: TRBD1; v_call: TRBV27; j_call: TRBJ1-1; clone_size: NA; cdr3_nt: TGTGCCAGCAGTTTCCAGGGGGCGGGCACTGAAGCTTTCTTT; cdr3_aa: CASSFQGAGTEAFF
d_call: TRBD2; v_call: TRBV4-1; j_call: TRBJ2-3; clone_size: NA; cdr3_nt: TGCGCCAGCAGCCAAGGACTAGCCACGACAGATACGCAGTATTTT; cdr3_aa: CASSQGLATTDTQYF
d_call: TRBD2; v_call: TRBV7-9; j_call: TRBJ2-1; clone_size: NA; cdr3_nt: TGTATTATAGGGGGGGGACTAGCCAATGAGCAGTTCTTC; cdr3_aa: CIIGGGLANEQFF
d_call: TRBD2; v_call: TRBV9; j_call: TRBJ2-7; clone_size: NA; cdr3_nt: TGTGCCAGCAGCGTAGCGGCGGGAGATAATTACGAGCAGTACTTC; cdr3_aa: CASSVAAGDNYEQYF